This entry lists 30 T cell receptor beta chains sequenced from one sample in a study of T-cell reconstitution after alpha-beta-depleted transplantation in children. TCRbeta library preparation incorporated unique molecular identifiers. TCRdb ran MiXCR on the PCR reads and lists one entry per CDR3 protein. In the table there are hundreds of thousands of distinct CDR3 sequences, approximately 17% of which are singletons. This material consisted of PBMCs from the stem cell graft donor, taken from the stem cell graft. The receptors originated from a human donor who donated a stem cell graft to a child with acute myeloid leukemia.

Comments on this clonotype: Just one base apart from a much larger clone, this may be a read error. The chain uses TRBV12-3 or TRBV12-4 and TRBJ1-1; perhaps TRBD1 as D (6 bases). The CDR3 spans 15 residues. In DNA form, the CDR3 reads TGTGCCTGCAGTTTTCTAGGACAGACGAACACTGAAGCTTTCTTT. Its protein product is CACSFLGQTNTEAFF.

This rearrangement joins TRBV15 to TRBJ2-5; 12 nucleotides match TRBD1. The CDR3 loop spans 16 amino acids. Germline lookup yields CDR1 LNHNV and CDR2 YYDKDF (reference sequence). The junction had 10 bases not matched to a gene; V was cut back by 7 bases and J by 4 bases. The CDR3 DNA sequence: TGTGCCACCAAGGGGGACAGGGGGCTAAATCGAGAGACCCAGTACTTC. Amino acid sequence: CATKGDRGLNRETQYF.

Note on this clonotype: A read error may explain this, as a much larger clone is one base away. The chain recombines TRBV5-6 with TRBJ1-2; 8 nucleotides match TRBD1. Looked up from germline, CDR1 is SGHDT and CDR2 is YYEEEE. The V and J ends lost 4 bases and 10 bases, in that order; junction bases with no gene match: 12. This CDR3 has 14 residues. The CDR3 is CASSGVDREVDYTF. The CDR3 DNA follows: TGTGCCAGCAGCGGGGTGGACAGGGAGGTCGACTACACCTTC. Combining the CDR3 with reference TRBV5-6 and TRBJ1-2 gives the whole variable domain DAGVTQSPTHLIKTRGQQVTLRCSPKSGHDTVSWYQQALGQGPQFIFQYYEEEERQRGNFPDRFSGHQFPNYSSELNVNALLLGDSALYLCASSGVDREVDYTFGSGTRLTVV.

V is TRBV29-1 and J is TRBJ2-3; the match to TRBD1 covers 8 bases. This CDR3 spans 13 amino acids. CDR1 SQVTM and CDR2 ANQGSEA come from the germline V gene. Germline trimming cut 6 bases from V and 7 bases from J; bases unmatched to any gene: 9. CDR3 amino acids: CSVAGGLTHTQYF. Here the CDR3 DNA reads TGCAGCGTCGCAGGGGGCCTGACCCATACGCAGTATTTT.

Many counts were recorded for this clonotype. The CDR3, as DNA: TGCAGTGCTAGAGTGACACGGAACACAGATACGCAGTATTTT. It translates to CSARVTRNTDTQYF. V gene TRBV20-1 combines with J gene TRBJ2-3; D unresolved. V shed 1 base and J shed 2 bases, with 10 bases lying between them. Germline V gene sequence: CDR1 DFQATT, CDR2 SNEGSKA (reference sequence). The CDR3 covers 14 residues.

This clonotype was observed at least ten times. The chain couples TRBV20-1 to TRBJ1-3; TRBD1 is a possible D gene (6 bases). V was cut by 6 bases and J by 0 bases, with 18 bases left in between. The CDR3 is made up of 16 amino acids. Germline CDR1 reads DFQATT; CDR2 reads SNEGSKA (reference sequence). Written as DNA, the CDR3 is TGCAGTGCCACTGAGCACAGGGACCGCTCTGGAAACACCATATATTTT. Amino acids: CSATEHRDRSGNTIYF.

There are a few counts of this clonotype. V usage is TRBV5-1 and J usage is TRBJ2-5, with D perhaps matching TRBD2 (6 bases). The germline CDR1 and CDR2 sequences are SGHRS and YFSETQ. CDR3 length equals 14 residues. V lost 4 bases and J 2 bases, leaving 12 bases between the germline ends. The CDR3 sequence: CASSVTGTQETQYF. CDR3 in DNA: TGCGCCAGCAGCGTAACCGGGACTCAAGAGACCCAGTACTTC.

This clonotype was picked up a small number of times. The chain has TRBV5-1 and TRBJ2-3, with TRBD2 identical over 11 bases. The CDR3 covers 17 residues. V lost 4 bases, J lost 2 bases, and 9 bases stayed unmatched. CDR1 SGHRS and CDR2 YFSETQ come from the germline V gene. CDR3 protein: CASSEAPSGGTTDTQYF. CDR3 coding DNA: TGCGCCAGCAGCGAGGCCCCTAGCGGGGGGACCACAGATACGCAGTATTTT.

This clonotype was seen ten or more times. The V gene is TRBV20-1, the J gene TRBJ1-3, with D perhaps matching TRBD1 (6 bases). From germline, CDR1 is DFQATT and CDR2 SNEGSKA (reference sequence). Trimming removed 5 bases from V and 0 bases from J, with 11 bases in between. This CDR3 contains 14 residues. In nucleotides, the CDR3 is TGCAGTGCTGCCGACAGGATCTCTGGAAACACCATATATTTT. The encoded protein is CSAADRISGNTIYF.

This clonotype was picked up a small number of times. This chain connects TRBV28 to TRBJ2-1; D perhaps matches TRBD1 (5 bases). Germline assignment: CDR1 MDHEN and CDR2 SYDVKM. The CDR3 consists of 16 residues. Trimming left V 2 bases short and J 0 bases short, with 11 bases between. CDR3 residues: CASSLQGPPSYNEQFF. The CDR3 region has the DNA TGTGCCAGCAGTTTACAGGGCCCGCCCTCCTACAATGAGCAGTTCTTC.

This clonotype has ten or more counts. The chain is built from TRBV29-1 and TRBJ2-2; a possible D gene is TRBD1 (6 bases). V was cut by 5 bases and J by 2 bases, with 12 bases left in between. CDR3 length: 14 residues. Germline loops: CDR1 SQVTM, CDR2 ANQGSEA. The DNA for the CDR3 is TGCAGCGTTCAGGGGTCGGTCAACACCGGGGAGCTGTTTTTT. It specifies CSVQGSVNTGELFF.

This clonotype occurred many times. The chain carries TRBV7-2 and TRBJ2-2; D is undetermined. Trimming left V 0 bases short and J 4 bases short, with 6 bases between. The CDR3 runs 14 residues. Looked up from germline, CDR1 is SGHTA and CDR2 is FQGNSA. The CDR3 DNA reads as TGTGCCAGCAGCTTAGCGCGGCTCACCGGGGAGCTGTTTTTT. Translated: CASSLARLTGELFF. The variable domain in full, with the rest retrieved from reference TRBV7-2 and TRBJ2-2, is GAGVSQSPSNKVTEKGKDVELRCDPISGHTALYWYRQSLGQGLEFLIYFQGNSAPDKSGLPSDRFSAERTGGSVSTLTIQRTQQEDSAVYLCASSLARLTGELFFGEGSRLTVL.

There are many counts of this clonotype. J is TRBJ2-1 and V is TRBV29-1; D is perhaps TRBD1 (5 bases). Germline values: CDR1 SQVTM, CDR2 ANQGSEA. Trimming took off 6 bases at V and 2 bases at J, with 20 bases between the two ends. The CDR3 has 16 residues. The CDR3, as DNA: TGCAGCGTCGTAACCCCCTCTAAAGGGGCCTACAATGAGCAGTTCTTC. Amino acids: CSVVTPSKGAYNEQFF.

The chain links TRBV4-2 to TRBJ1-4; D unresolved. Germline assignment: CDR1 LGHNA and CDR2 YNFKEQ. Trimming cost V 7 bases and J 6 bases, with 12 bases left between them. This CDR3 is built from 13 residues. CDR3 nucleotide sequence: TGTGCCAGCAACGAGGGCGCGGATGAAAAACTGTTTTTT. Its translation: CASNEGADEKLFF.

Ten or more counts support this clonotype. J is TRBJ1-3 and V is TRBV20-1, with D tentatively TRBD1 (6 bases). The V gene lost 3 bases and the J gene lost 3 bases, with 15 bases spanning the gap. From germline, CDR1 is DFQATT and CDR2 SNEGSKA (reference sequence). The CDR3 contains 15 residues. The CDR3 region has the DNA TGCAGTGCTAGTAGGGACATGCCTGGTGGAAACACCATATATTTT. This sequence encodes CSASRDMPGGNTIYF.

This clonotype was picked up a small number of times. V usage is TRBV6-1 and J usage is TRBJ1-5; D gene ambiguous. This CDR3 has 17 amino acids. Germline V gives CDR1 MNHNS, CDR2 SASEGT. V shed 2 bases and J shed 0 bases, with 14 bases lying between them. The CDR3, as DNA: TGTGCCAGCAGTGAACGCCGGTTGAGGGATAGCAATCAGCCCCAGCATTTT. It yields the protein CASSERRLRDSNQPQHF.

The J gene is TRBJ1-5, the V gene TRBV14; D gene ambiguous. Germline V lookup: CDR1 SGHDN, CDR2 FVKESK. Trimming took 0 bases from V and 4 from J, leaving 7 bases between them. The CDR3 length is 14 residues. The DNA of the CDR3 is TGTGCCAGCAGCCAAGACCTCAGTAATCAGCCCCAGCATTTT. Translating it yields CASSQDLSNQPQHF.

This clonotype showed up many times. This chain joins TRBV9 and TRBJ1-1; tentative D call: TRBD1 (6 bases). The germline gives CDR1 SGDLS, CDR2 YYNGEE. V dropped 2 bases and J dropped 2 bases, with 7 bases sitting between them. The CDR3 extends over 13 amino acids. This CDR3 is CASSVDRNTEAFF. CDR3 in DNA: TGTGCCAGCAGCGTGGACAGAAACACTGAAGCTTTCTTT.

This clonotype has a count of ten or more. As DNA, the CDR3 is TGTGCCAGCAGCTTAGGCGCCACAGATACGCAGTATTTT. It yields the protein CASSLGATDTQYF. The chain employs TRBV7-6 and TRBJ2-3; no clear D. Trimming shortened V by 1 base and J by 2 bases, and 4 bases separated the two germline ends. CDR1 and CDR2 from the germline V gene are SGHVS and FNYEAQ. This CDR3 spans 13 amino acids.

This clonotype was seen more than once but under ten times. The V call is TRBV7-2, the J call TRBJ1-5; D gene uncertain. The V and J ends lost 5 bases and 3 bases respectively, with 11 bases between them. The CDR3 spans 14 residues. Looked up from germline, CDR1 is SGHTA and CDR2 is FQGNSA. The CDR3 spells CASSPRRPNQPQHF. In nucleotides, the CDR3 is TGTGCCAGCAGCCCCCGTAGGCCCAATCAGCCCCAGCATTTT.

This clonotype was seen ten or more times. The chain carries TRBV20-1 and TRBJ2-1; TRBD1 might be the D (6 bases). V shed 6 bases and J shed 2 bases, with 17 bases lying between them. The germline V gene encodes CDR1 DFQATT and CDR2 SNEGSKA (reference sequence). The CDR3 loop spans 15 amino acids. Written as DNA, the CDR3 is TGCAGTGCCCCCGGCGGACAGCCTGCCTACAATGAGCAGTTCTTC. Residues: CSAPGGQPAYNEQFF.

The table lists this clonotype with many counts. The chain uses TRBV20-1 and TRBJ2-3, with TRBD1 as a possible D gene (5 bases). V dropped 1 base and J dropped 0 bases, with 8 bases sitting between them. CDR1 is DFQATT, CDR2 SNEGSKA, per germline (reference sequence). The CDR3 sequence is 14 residues long. The CDR3 is CSARGQGSTDTQYF. In DNA, the CDR3 is TGCAGTGCTAGAGGCCAGGGAAGCACAGATACGCAGTATTTT.

This clonotype was recorded a few times. The chain is built from TRBV30 and TRBJ2-1, with D possibly TRBD2 on 6 matching bases. V dropped 6 bases and J dropped 8 bases, with 8 bases sitting between them. Looked up from germline, CDR1 is GTSNPN and CDR2 is SVGIG (reference sequence). This CDR3 is 10 amino acids long. The CDR3 region is CACREYEQFF. The CDR3 DNA reads TGTGCCTGTCGGGAGTATGAGCAGTTCTTC.

This clonotype was observed a few times. V gene TRBV20-1 combines with J gene TRBJ2-3, with TRBD2 identical over 8 bases. Losses at the gene ends were 7 bases for V and 5 bases for J; bases not matched to a gene: 8. This CDR3 region has 13 residues. Germline CDR1 reads DFQATT; CDR2 reads SNEGSKA (reference sequence). The CDR3 loop is CSVRGTRGDTQYF. CDR3 in DNA: TGCAGTGTTCGCGGGACTAGGGGAGATACGCAGTATTTT.

This rearrangement joins TRBV15 to TRBJ2-5, with a weak D call TRBD2 (6 bases). CDR1 is LNHNV, CDR2 YYDKDF, per germline (reference sequence). V shed 1 base and J shed 3 bases, with 12 bases lying between them. The CDR3 covers 15 residues. The CDR3 reads CATSRGWRGEETQYF. The CDR3 DNA follows: TGTGCCACCAGCAGAGGATGGCGCGGGGAAGAGACCCAGTACTTC.

The chain combines TRBV12-3 or TRBV12-4 with TRBJ2-4, with D maybe TRBD1 (5 bases). CDR3 length: 13 amino acids. Trimming stripped 3 bases from V and 8 bases from J, with 11 bases between. The CDR3 is CASSLRQIDIQYF. The CDR3 DNA follows: TGTGCCAGCAGTTTGAGACAGATTGACATTCAGTACTTC.

This clonotype has ten or more counts. The rearrangement uses TRBV20-1 and TRBJ1-4; D is ambiguous. Per the germline V gene, CDR1 is DFQATT and CDR2 is SNEGSKA (reference sequence). The germline V and J ends were trimmed by 8 bases and 3 bases, with 13 bases remaining between them. The length of the CDR3 is 13 residues. CDR3 region: CSLVSGANEKLFF. DNA of the CDR3: TGCAGTCTCGTTAGTGGAGCTAATGAAAAACTGTTTTTT.

This clonotype turned up a few times. The chain couples TRBV5-1 to TRBJ2-1; D could derive from TRBD1 or TRBD2 (5 bases each). This CDR3 region has 15 residues. Germline V gene sequence: CDR1 SGHRS, CDR2 YFSETQ. Trimming took off 3 bases at V and 6 bases at J, with 16 bases between the two ends. CDR3 nucleotide sequence: TGCGCCAGCAGCTCCCGACCGGGGCCTATCAATGAGCAGTTCTTC. It is translated as CASSSRPGPINEQFF.

This clonotype was found many times. The J gene is TRBJ2-2, the V gene TRBV7-2; TRBD2 matches at 7 bases. From germline, CDR1 is SGHTA and CDR2 FQGNSA. CDR3 size: 14 residues. The V and J ends lost 10 bases and 6 bases, in that order; junction bases with no gene match: 11. The CDR3 loop reads CATKLGGRAGELFF. The DNA of the CDR3 is TGTGCCACCAAGCTTGGGGGGAGGGCCGGGGAGCTGTTTTTT.

The gene calls are TRBV4-3 and TRBJ1-2, with a weak D call TRBD1 (5 bases). Germline V gene sequence: CDR1 LGHNA, CDR2 YSLEER. The ends were cut back, 1 base at V and 4 bases at J, with 7 bases in the middle. The CDR3 is 13 amino acids. The CDR3 here is CASSQARGYGYTF. CDR3 coding DNA: TGCGCCAGCAGCCAAGCGAGGGGCTATGGCTACACCTTC.